Each of the 8 T cell receptor beta chains below was sequenced from the same sample in a study of T cells in Graves' hyperthyroidism and ophthalmopathy. Researchers took RNA transcripts and amplified the TCR beta CDR3 regions from them. HTBI primers were used for first-round RT-PCR of the TCR CDR3. One entry per CDR3 protein, called by TCRdb with MiXCR from the multiplex PCR reads. The table has some 580,000 distinct CDR3 sequences, 15% to 20% seen once; the top ten hold 2.5% to 4%. Sequenced material: blood. The receptors come from a middle-aged woman with Graves' ophthalmopathy.

There are many counts of this clonotype. The V gene is TRBV18, the J gene TRBJ2-2; 7 bases are shared with TRBD1. This CDR3 has 14 amino acids. From germline, CDR1 is KGHSH and CDR2 LQKENI. V dropped 3 bases and J dropped 9; count of bases not matched to a gene: 7. The CDR3 loop is CASSPGTVIRELFF. CDR3 DNA sequence: TGTGCCAGCTCACCCGGGACAGTTATTCGGGAGCTGTTTTTT.

This clonotype was observed many times. V and J are TRBV12-3 or TRBV12-4 and TRBJ2-5, with D unclear. Trimming removed 4 bases from V and 5 bases from J, with 5 bases in between. CDR3 length: 11 amino acids. CDR3 nucleotide sequence: TGTGCCAGCAGTTCCGATGAGACCCAGTACTTC. This sequence encodes CASSSDETQYF.

At least ten counts were recorded for this clonotype. CDR3 in DNA: TGTGCCAGCAGTGAACGAAAGGGACCGGTGAACACTGAAGCTTTCTTT. Protein: CASSERKGPVNTEAFF. The chain employs TRBV25-1 and TRBJ1-1; tentatively, D is TRBD1 (5 bases). CDR3 length: 16 amino acids. Germline assignment: CDR1 MGHDK and CDR2 SYGVNS. V lost 2 bases, J lost 0 bases, and 13 bases lay in between.

The chain links TRBV29-1 to TRBJ2-2; TRBD1 aligns across 8 bases. The CDR3 length is 13 residues. J lost 7 bases, V lost 6 bases, and 7 bases had no gene match. Per the germline V gene, CDR1 is SQVTM and CDR2 is ANQGSEA. CDR3 loop: CSVQTGVGGELFF. The DNA for the CDR3 is TGCAGCGTGCAGACAGGGGTTGGCGGGGAGCTGTTTTTT.

Ten or more counts support this clonotype. The chain carries TRBV7-9 and TRBJ1-1, with a weak D call TRBD1 (5 bases). In germline, CDR1 is SEHNR, CDR2 FQNEAQ (reference sequence). The CDR3 is made up of 14 amino acids. V lost 5 bases, J lost 3 bases, and 13 bases lay in between. The CDR3 loop is CASSPPGTHTEAFF. The CDR3 coding sequence is TGTGCCAGCAGCCCCCCCGGGACTCACACTGAAGCTTTCTTT.

At least ten counts were recorded for this clonotype. The chain uses TRBV3-1 and TRBJ1-4; D unclear. Germline V gene data show CDR1 as LGHDT and CDR2 as YNNKEL (reference sequence). Trimming shortened V by 4 bases and J by 10 bases, and 16 bases separated the two germline ends. CDR3 length: 14 residues. Written as DNA, the CDR3 is TGTGCCAGCAGCCCCAGAGGTACCGACGGAAAACTGTTTTTT. Residues: CASSPRGTDGKLFF.

J is TRBJ2-6 and V is TRBV20-1; 7 bases map to TRBD1. This CDR3 has 16 residues. CDR1 DFQATT and CDR2 SNEGSKA come from the germline V gene (reference sequence). Trimming at V came to 3 bases and at J to 0 bases, leaving 5 bases not matched to a gene. The CDR3 is CSASSRGSSGANVLTF. The CDR3 bases are TGCAGTGCTAGTAGCAGGGGGTCCTCTGGGGCCAACGTCCTGACTTTC.

This clonotype was observed a few times. The V and J genes are TRBV6-2 or TRBV6-3 and TRBJ1-5; 9 nucleotides match TRBD1. Germline-derived CDR1 and CDR2 are MNHEY and SVGEGT. Trimming at V came to 0 bases and at J to 6 bases, leaving 12 bases not matched to a gene. This CDR3 has 18 amino acids. The CDR3 region is CASSYSIGRTGEVQPQHF. The CDR3 bases are TGTGCCAGCAGTTACTCGATAGGGCGGACAGGGGAGGTTCAGCCCCAGCATTTT.